Each of the 11 T cell receptor beta chains below was sequenced from the same sample in a study of a mutant IDH1 vaccine in newly diagnosed glioma. Time point reported: week 5, during vaccination. What each vaccine dose contained was 300 ug of mutant IDH1 20-mer peptide, accompanied by topical imiquimod. TCRdb's copy holds only in-frame clones and misses some; the assay was immunoSEQ multiplex PCR. Here the sample spans 40,000 or so clones, 80% to 90% being singletons. Their recognized antigens are unknown. Sequencing was performed on PBMCs, taken from a glioma patient whose treatment included an IDH1 peptide vaccine. The receptors come from a man in his forties with glioma.

The V gene is TRBV4-3, the J gene TRBJ1-4, with TRBD1 matching over 9 bases. V shed 3 bases and J 7 bases; nucleotides not matched to a gene: 6. This CDR3 is built from 15 residues. Per the germline V gene, CDR1 is LGHNA and CDR2 is YSLEER. This chain's CDR3 is CASSHTTGGGEKLFF. In DNA form, the CDR3 reads TGCGCCAGCAGCCATACGACAGGGGGAGGTGAAAAACTGTTTTTT.

This rearrangement joins TRBV27 to TRBJ1-3, with D possibly TRBD1 on 5 matching bases. The germline CDR1 and CDR2 sequences are MNHEY and SMNVEV (reference sequence). V lost 6 bases and J lost 4, with 16 bases in between. This CDR3 region has 15 residues. For the CDR3, the DNA is TGTGCCAGCAGAGAGACAGCCGCGGGGGGAAACACCATATATTTT. Its translation is CASRETAAGGNTIYF.

The chain links TRBV11-2 to TRBJ2-7; D is uncertain. V lost 0 bases and J lost 4, with 7 bases in between. Germline V lookup: CDR1 SGHAT, CDR2 FQNNGV. This CDR3 region has 13 residues. The CDR3 here is CASSLDYRYEQYF. In DNA form, the CDR3 reads TGTGCCAGCAGCTTAGACTACAGATACGAGCAGTACTTC.

The chain uses TRBV7-9 and TRBJ1-3; perhaps TRBD1 as D (5 bases). Per the germline V gene, CDR1 is SEHNR and CDR2 is FQNEAQ (reference sequence). There are 17 residues in the CDR3. Trimming left V 2 bases short and J 0 bases short, with 14 bases between. The CDR3 spells CASSLYRGVNSGNTIYF. Written as DNA, the CDR3 is TGTGCCAGCAGCTTATATAGAGGGGTTAACTCTGGAAACACCATATATTTT.

This clone has a single count. The chain carries TRBV27 and TRBJ2-1, with 8 bases fitting TRBD1. V shed 9 bases, J shed 1 base, and the junction held 2 bases outside the gene matches. There are 13 residues in the CDR3. Germline lookup yields CDR1 MNHEY and CDR2 SMNVEV (reference sequence). CDR3 sequence reads: CASGQGSYNEQFF. The CDR3 nucleotides read TGTGCCAGTGGACAGGGATCCTACAATGAGCAGTTCTTC.

This chain uses TRBV6-6 with TRBJ1-1, with a possible D match to TRBD1 (6 bases). The CDR3 loop spans 15 amino acids. Germline assignment: CDR1 MNHNY and CDR2 SVGAGI (reference sequence). Trimming stripped 7 bases from V and 0 bases from J, with 15 bases between. The CDR3 region is CASTRGQFMNTEAFF. DNA of the CDR3: TGTGCCAGCACCCGAGGACAGTTCATGAACACTGAAGCTTTCTTT.

The J gene is TRBJ1-1, the V gene TRBV27, with D possibly TRBD1 on 6 matching bases. The V end lost 2 bases, the J end lost 0 bases, and 7 bases lay between the germline ends. The CDR3 is made up of 14 amino acids. Germline V gene lookup returns CDR1 MNHEY and CDR2 SMNVEV (reference sequence). The CDR3 protein is CASSLTGMNTEAFF. The CDR3 nucleotides are TGTGCCAGCAGTTTAACAGGGATGAACACTGAAGCTTTCTTT.

This chain connects TRBV5-1 to TRBJ1-4, with D tentatively TRBD1 (5 bases). The CDR3 covers 15 residues. Germline-derived CDR1 and CDR2 are SGHRS and YFSETQ. V was shortened by 4 bases and J by 12 bases, with 22 bases between the two germline ends. CDR3 nucleotides: TGCGCCAGCAGCGCCAGACAGTACCGGCGGTCGGAACTGTTTTTT. Translating it yields CASSARQYRRSELFF.

The chain uses TRBV6-6 and TRBJ2-3; D is possibly TRBD1 (5 bases). Trimming cost V 6 bases and J 2 bases, with 12 bases left between them. Per germline, CDR1 MNHNY and CDR2 SVGAGI (reference sequence). The CDR3 extends over 14 amino acids. In nucleotides, the CDR3 is TGTGCCAGCAGAAAAGTAGGGGTCACAGATACGCAGTATTTT. Protein sequence: CASRKVGVTDTQYF.

The rearrangement joins TRBV18 to TRBJ2-3, with 9 positions matching TRBD2. With 0 bases clipped from V and 4 bases from J, the junction kept 5 bases outside the gene matches. This CDR3 has 16 residues. The germline CDR1 and CDR2 sequences are KGHSH and LQKENI. In nucleotides, the CDR3 is TGTGCCAGCTCACCACCTAGCGGGAGTATGTCAGATACGCAGTATTTT. As protein: CASSPPSGSMSDTQYF.

To note about this clone: The germline gene is not matched at one end of the junction; a read error may be the cause. The gene calls are TRBV14 and TRBJ2-5; D unclear. There are 14 residues in the CDR3. Germline V CDR1 and CDR2: SGHDN, FVKESK. The CDR3 DNA reads as TGTGCCAGCAGCCGGAAAAGTGGTCAGGTGCAAGCCGACTTC. It yields the protein CASSRKSGQVQADF.